This T cell receptor beta chain is from a study of cytomegalovirus exposure and HLA in healthy donors. Study results and caveats: In a later analysis, first-cohort TCR clusters were found to tend to co-occur in the approximately 120 validation repertoires. Confirmation was obtained in vitro that a few CMV-associated chains are specific for CMV antigens.

Turning to this clone: No antigen is known for it.

Clones were read by immunoSEQ multiplex PCR, and TCRdb kept only the in-frame ones, dropping some. The sample shows 73,000 or so clones, around 94% of them seen only once. The donors were members of the validation cohort comprising 120 subjects, separate from the approximately 630-subject first cohort. The TCR originated in a woman aged 18-29 years in good health and CMV-seropositive. Sequencing was done on a sample of PBMCs.

The CDR3 here is CASRVTSGETQYF. For the CDR3, the DNA is TGTGCCAGCAGAGTGACTAGCGGGGAGACCCAGTACTTC. V gene TRBV6-5 combines with J gene TRBJ2-5; 10 bases are shared with TRBD2. The CDR3 extends over 13 amino acids. J gave up 5 bases and V 6 bases, and 3 bases lay outside the gene matches. CDR1 MNHEY and CDR2 SVGAGI come from the germline V gene.